This T cell receptor beta chain comes out of a study of beta chain features in type 1 diabetes. About this clone: Its antigen remains unidentified.

V shed 6 bases and J shed 2 bases, with 11 bases lying between them. Germline lookup yields CDR1 ENHRY and CDR2 SYGVKD. The CDR3 sequence is 14 residues long. Isolated RNA was reverse transcribed in full, so expressed TCRB transcripts were sequenced. Using immunoSEQ multiplex PCR, the repertoire was profiled, and TCRdb retains in-frame clones only, with some absent. The sample contains 40,000 to 60,000 clones, 55% to 80% of which appear only once. Study-level points and caveats: Across patients, naive, central memory and Treg TCRB repertoires exhibited apparently greater similarity than was observed across healthy donors. Type 1 diabetes patients had moderately but significantly shorter TCRB CDR3s in all four CD4+ subsets.

The V gene is TRBV10-3, the J gene TRBJ1-5, with D possibly TRBD1 on 5 matching bases. The sample taken for sequencing was stem cell memory CD4+ T cells from blood. The receptor was derived from a woman in her thirties with type 1 diabetes. In nucleotides, the CDR3 is TGTGCCATCAGCAGGGAGGTGGGCAATCAGCCCCAGCATTTT. It codes for CAISREVGNQPQHF.